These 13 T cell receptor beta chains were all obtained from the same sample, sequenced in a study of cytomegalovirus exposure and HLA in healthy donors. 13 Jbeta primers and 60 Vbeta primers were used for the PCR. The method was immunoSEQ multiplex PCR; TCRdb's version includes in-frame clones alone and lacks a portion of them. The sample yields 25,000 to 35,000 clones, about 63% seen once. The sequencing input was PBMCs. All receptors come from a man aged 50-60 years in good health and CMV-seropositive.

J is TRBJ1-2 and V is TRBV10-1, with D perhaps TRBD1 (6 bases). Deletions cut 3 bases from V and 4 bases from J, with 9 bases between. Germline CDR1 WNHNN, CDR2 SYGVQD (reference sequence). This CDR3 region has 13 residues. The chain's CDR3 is CASSDRQAYGYTF. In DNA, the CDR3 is TGCGCCAGCAGTGATCGACAGGCCTATGGCTACACCTTC.

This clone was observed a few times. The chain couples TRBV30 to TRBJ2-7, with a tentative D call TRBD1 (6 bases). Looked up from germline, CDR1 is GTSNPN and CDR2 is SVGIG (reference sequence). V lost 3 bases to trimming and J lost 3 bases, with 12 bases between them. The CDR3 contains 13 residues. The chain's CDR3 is CAWSRDIYYEQYF. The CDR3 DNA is TGTGCCTGGAGCCGGGACATATACTACGAGCAGTACTTC.

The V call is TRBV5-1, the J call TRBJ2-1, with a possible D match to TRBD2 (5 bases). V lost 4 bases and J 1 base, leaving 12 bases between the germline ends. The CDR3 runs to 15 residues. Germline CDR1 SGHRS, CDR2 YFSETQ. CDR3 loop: CASSPPRDSYNEQFF. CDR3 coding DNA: TGCGCCAGCAGCCCCCCTCGGGATTCCTACAATGAGCAGTTCTTC. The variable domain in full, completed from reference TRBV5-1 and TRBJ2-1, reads KAGVTQTPRYLIKTRGQQVTLSCSPISGHRSVSWYQQTPGQGLQFLFEYFSETQRNKGNFPGRFSGRQFSNSRSEMNVSTLELGDSALYLCASSPPRDSYNEQFFGPGTRLTVL.

CDR3 nucleotides: TGTGCCAGCAGCCAAGATGCCCTAGCGGCCTACAATGAGCAGTTCTTC. This gives the protein CASSQDALAAYNEQFF. This chain connects TRBV5-4 to TRBJ2-1; TRBD2 agrees at 7 bases. The junction had 9 bases not matched to a gene; V was cut back by 4 bases and J by 2 bases. The CDR3 is 16 amino acids. Germline V CDR1 and CDR2: SGHNT, YYREEE (reference sequence).

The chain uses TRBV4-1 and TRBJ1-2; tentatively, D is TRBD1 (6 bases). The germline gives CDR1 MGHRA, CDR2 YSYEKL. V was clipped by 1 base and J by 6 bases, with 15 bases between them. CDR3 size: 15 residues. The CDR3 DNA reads TGCGCCAGCAGCCAAGGGAAAGGGGGGGCGCATGGCTACACCTTC. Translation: CASSQGKGGAHGYTF.

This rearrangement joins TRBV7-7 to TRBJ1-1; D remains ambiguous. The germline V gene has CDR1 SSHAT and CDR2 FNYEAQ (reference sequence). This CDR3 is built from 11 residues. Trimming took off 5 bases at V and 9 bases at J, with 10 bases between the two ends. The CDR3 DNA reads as TGTGCCAGCAGCCCCTGGAGAAAAGCTTTCTTT. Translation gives CASSPWRKAFF.

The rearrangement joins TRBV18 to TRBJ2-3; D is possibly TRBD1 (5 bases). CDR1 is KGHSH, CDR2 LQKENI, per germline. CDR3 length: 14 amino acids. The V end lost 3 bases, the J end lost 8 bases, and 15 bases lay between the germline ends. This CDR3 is CASSPGLGETTQYF. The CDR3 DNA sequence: TGTGCCAGCTCACCGGGGCTAGGAGAGACTACGCAGTATTTT.

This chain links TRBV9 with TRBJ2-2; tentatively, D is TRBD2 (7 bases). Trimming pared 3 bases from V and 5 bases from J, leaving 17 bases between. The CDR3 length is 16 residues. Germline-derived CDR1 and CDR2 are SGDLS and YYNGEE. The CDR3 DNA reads TGTGCCAGCAGCGCGGAGGGGGGGCCATGGACCGGGGAGCTGTTTTTT. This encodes CASSAEGGPWTGELFF.

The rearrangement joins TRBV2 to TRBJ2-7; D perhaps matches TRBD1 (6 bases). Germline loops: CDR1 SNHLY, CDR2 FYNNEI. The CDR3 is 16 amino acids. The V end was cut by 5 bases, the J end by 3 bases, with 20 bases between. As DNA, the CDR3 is TGTGCCAGCAGTCTAAACAGGGAGCTGAGCGTCTACGAGCAGTACTTC. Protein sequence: CASSLNRELSVYEQYF.

This CDR3 reads CASSLQQGGSSYNEQFF. The CDR3 nucleotides read TGTGCCAGCAGTCTACAGCAGGGCGGAAGCTCCTACAATGAGCAGTTCTTC. V usage is TRBV28 and J usage is TRBJ2-1, with D perhaps TRBD1 (5 bases). Germline assignment: CDR1 MDHEN and CDR2 SYDVKM. Trimming removed 5 bases from V and 0 bases from J, with 17 bases in between. The CDR3 covers 17 residues.

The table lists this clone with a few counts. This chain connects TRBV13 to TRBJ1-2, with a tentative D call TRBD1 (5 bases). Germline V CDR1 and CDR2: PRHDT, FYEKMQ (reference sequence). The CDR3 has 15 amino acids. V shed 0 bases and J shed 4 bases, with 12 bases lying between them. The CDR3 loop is CASSLGAQETYGYTF. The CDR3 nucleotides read TGTGCCAGCAGCTTAGGGGCACAGGAGACCTATGGCTACACCTTC.

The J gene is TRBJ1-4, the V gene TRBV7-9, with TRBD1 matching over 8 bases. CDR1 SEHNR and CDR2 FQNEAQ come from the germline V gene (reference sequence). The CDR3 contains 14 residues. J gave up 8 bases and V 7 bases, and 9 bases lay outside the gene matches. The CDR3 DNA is TGTGCCAGCAACCCGGGACAGGAGGAAGAAAAACTGTTTTTT. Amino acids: CASNPGQEEEKLFF. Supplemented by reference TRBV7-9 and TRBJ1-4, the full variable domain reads DTGVSQNPRHKITKRGQNVTFRCDPISEHNRLYWYRQTLGQGPEFLTYFQNEAQLEKSRLLSDRFSAERPKGSFSTLEIQRTEQGDSAMYLCASNPGQEEEKLFFGSGTQLSVL.

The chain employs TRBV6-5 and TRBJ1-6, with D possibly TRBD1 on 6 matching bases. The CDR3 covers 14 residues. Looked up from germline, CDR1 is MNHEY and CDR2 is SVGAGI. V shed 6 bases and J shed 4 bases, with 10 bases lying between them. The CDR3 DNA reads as TGTGCCAGCAGCTCGGGACAATATAATTCACCCCTCCACTTT. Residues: CASSSGQYNSPLHF.